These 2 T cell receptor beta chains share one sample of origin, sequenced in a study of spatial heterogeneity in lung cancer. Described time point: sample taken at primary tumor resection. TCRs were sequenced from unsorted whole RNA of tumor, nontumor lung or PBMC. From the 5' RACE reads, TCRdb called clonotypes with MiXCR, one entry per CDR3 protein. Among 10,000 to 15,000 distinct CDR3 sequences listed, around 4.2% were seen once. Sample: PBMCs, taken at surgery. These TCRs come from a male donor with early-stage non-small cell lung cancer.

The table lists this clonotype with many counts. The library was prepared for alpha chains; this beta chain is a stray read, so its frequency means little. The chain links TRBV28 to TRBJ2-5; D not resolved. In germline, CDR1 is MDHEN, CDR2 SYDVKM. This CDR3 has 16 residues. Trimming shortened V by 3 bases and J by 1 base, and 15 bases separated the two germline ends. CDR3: CASSFSEGFGQETQYF. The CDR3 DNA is TGTGCCAGCAGTTTTTCGGAAGGGTTCGGCCAAGAGACCCAGTACTTC.

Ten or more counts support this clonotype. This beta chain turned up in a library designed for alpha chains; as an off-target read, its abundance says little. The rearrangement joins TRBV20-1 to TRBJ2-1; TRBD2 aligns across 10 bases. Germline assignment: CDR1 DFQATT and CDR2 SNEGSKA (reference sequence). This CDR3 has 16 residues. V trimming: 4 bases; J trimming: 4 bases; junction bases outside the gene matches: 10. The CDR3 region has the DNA TGCAGTGCTATAGGGTCACTAGCGGGGATTTACAATGAGCAGTTCTTC. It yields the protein CSAIGSLAGIYNEQFF.